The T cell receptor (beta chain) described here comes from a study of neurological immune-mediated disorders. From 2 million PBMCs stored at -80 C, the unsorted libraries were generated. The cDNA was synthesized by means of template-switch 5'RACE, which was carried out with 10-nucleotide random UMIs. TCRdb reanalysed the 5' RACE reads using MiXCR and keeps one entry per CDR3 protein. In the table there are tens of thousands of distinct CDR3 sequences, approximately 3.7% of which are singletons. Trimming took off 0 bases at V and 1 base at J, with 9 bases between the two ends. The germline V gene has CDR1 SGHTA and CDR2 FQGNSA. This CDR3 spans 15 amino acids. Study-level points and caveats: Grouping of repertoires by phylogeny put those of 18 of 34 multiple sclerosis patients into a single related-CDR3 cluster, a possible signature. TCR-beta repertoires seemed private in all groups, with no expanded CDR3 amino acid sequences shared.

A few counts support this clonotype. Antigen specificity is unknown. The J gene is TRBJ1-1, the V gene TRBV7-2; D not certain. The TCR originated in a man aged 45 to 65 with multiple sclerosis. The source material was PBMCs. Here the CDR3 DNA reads TGTGCCAGCAGCTTAGCGGGCAGAGGGAACACTGAAGCTTTCTTT. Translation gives CASSLAGRGNTEAFF. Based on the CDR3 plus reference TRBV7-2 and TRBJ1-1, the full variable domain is GAGVSQSPSNKVTEKGKDVELRCDPISGHTALYWYRQSLGQGLEFLIYFQGNSAPDKSGLPSDRFSAERTGGSVSTLTIQRTQQEDSAVYLCASSLAGRGNTEAFFGQGTRLTVV.